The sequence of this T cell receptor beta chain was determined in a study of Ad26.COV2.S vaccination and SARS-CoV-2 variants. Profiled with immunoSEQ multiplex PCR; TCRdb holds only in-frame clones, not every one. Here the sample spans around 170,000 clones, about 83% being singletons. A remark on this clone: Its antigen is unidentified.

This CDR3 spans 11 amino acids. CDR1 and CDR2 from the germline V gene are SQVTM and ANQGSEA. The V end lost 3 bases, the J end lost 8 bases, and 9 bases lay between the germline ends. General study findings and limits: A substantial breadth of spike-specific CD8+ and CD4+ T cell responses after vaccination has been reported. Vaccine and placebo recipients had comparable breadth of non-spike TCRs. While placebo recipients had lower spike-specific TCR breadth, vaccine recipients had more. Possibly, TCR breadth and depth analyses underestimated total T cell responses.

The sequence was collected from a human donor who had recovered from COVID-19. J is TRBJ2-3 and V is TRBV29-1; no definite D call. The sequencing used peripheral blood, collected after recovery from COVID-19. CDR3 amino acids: CSVEESATQYF. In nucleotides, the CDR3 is TGCAGCGTTGAGGAAAGCGCTACGCAGTATTTT.